This T cell receptor beta chain was retrieved from a study of blood T cell repertoires in COVID-19 (dated by TCRdb to the early 2020s). Looking at the study overall: Collaborator samples came from the United States, Italy and Spain and covered acute and convalescent phases of COVID-19. The prospective study material was composed of cDNA or gDNA derived from T cells, B-cell-depleted T cells, or PBMCs. The dataset comprised deeply sampled blood TCRbeta repertoires from subjects exposed to, actively infected with, or recovered from COVID-19. The repertoires were released in a freely available public database meant as a resource for research on the immune response to SARS-CoV-2. The samples were drawn from the first 160 participants of the ongoing ImmuneRACE study and from 1,254 subjects provided by 6 global collaborators. Nearly every sample came with metadata listing a de-identified subject ID, COVID-19 status, age in years and sex. HLA class I and class II types, where available, came from metadata supplied by the sample provider rather than from assay-based typing. Study-wide conclusions, independent of this receptor: How much clinical and demographic metadata was included differed by source and by participant, and the metadata was provided uncurated.

To note about this clone: Its antigen is unknown. Base-call qualities are not available, and no considerably larger clone is one nucleotide away.

Participants in the prospective study were aged roughly 18 to 95 years, lived in more than 20 United States geographic areas, and enrolled through a virtual design. Cohort assignment in the prospective study relied on participant-reported clinical history from a screening survey and a study questionnaire. Recovered participants in ImmuneRACE Cohort 3 were defined as having two consecutive negative NP/OP PCR tests, clearance from a healthcare professional, or resolution of symptoms. Each participant in the prospective study had whole blood, serum and a nasopharyngeal or oropharyngeal swab collected by mobile phlebotomists. Prospective study participants could optionally give additional blood draws and questionnaires over an approximately two-month period. Before DNA extraction, blood samples from the prospective study were shipped at room temperature or frozen. CDR1 and CDR2 were assigned from the germline V gene (reference sequence) as SEHNR and FQNEAQ. Trimming takes 1 base off V and 5 bases off J; junction bases not matched to a gene: 0. The CDR3 sequence holds 14 residues, the cysteine and phenylalanine included. The kept DNA is CDR3 alone, 42 bases in frame from the first base.

The immunoSEQ Assay, a bias-controlled multiplex PCR, was used to amplify TCRbeta CDR3 regions from genomic DNA. As for the authors' bioinformatics: The number of nucleated cells in each sample was estimated by amplification of reference gene primers within the assay. To quantify the absolute abundance of each unique TCRbeta CDR3 rearrangement, sequence reads were collapsed and filtered. For each sample, productive Simpson clonality was calculated as the square root of Simpson's diversity index over productive rearrangements. TCRdb took this table from immuneACCESS and kept in-frame rearrangements with V and J called. Such tables lack part of the clones; where checked against another copy, unresolved V genes explain under half of the gap, and the rest is unexplained. That table gives V, J and clone size, and the DNA gave D and trimming. Counted in this sample were fewer than 350,000 clones; about 91% of them appeared once. The leading ten clones occupy approximately 9.8% of the sample.

Here the chain combines TRBV7-9 and TRBJ2-7, and 12 junction bases match TRBD2. Sequenced sample: PBMCs or T cells enriched from blood (not recorded which). The source is a woman aged 40 to 49 who had recovered from COVID-19. The sequenced DNA is TGTGCCAGCAGCTTAGGACTAGCGGGAGACGAGCAGTACTTC. This translates into CASSLGLAGDEQYF.